Following are 25 T cell receptor beta chains from one sample sequenced in a study of regulatory T cells in long-lasting Graves disease. TCR beta libraries were built with iRepertoire HTBI primers and Arm-PCR of CDR3 regions. TCRdb reprocessed the multiplex PCR reads with MiXCR, giving one entry per CDR3 protein. The sample holds fewer than 400,000 distinct CDR3 sequences; 20% are singletons and the top ten take around 20%. As to time point: persistent/refractory GD, antithyroid drugs over 5 years with positive TRAb. PBMCs were the source of the RNA used for TCR sequencing. The sample consisted of peripheral blood mononuclear cells (PBMCs), taken when the disease was refractory, from a patient treated with antithyroid drugs. The origin of the receptors is a female donor with Graves disease.

The chain carries TRBV18 and TRBJ2-7; TRBD2 might be the D (6 bases). This CDR3 comprises 17 residues. Germline V gene lookup returns CDR1 KGHSH and CDR2 LQKENI. Trimming pared 3 bases from V and 6 bases from J, leaving 24 bases between. The CDR3: CASSPLPRESPVGEQYF. CDR3 nucleotide sequence: TGTGCCAGCTCACCGCTACCCCGGGAGAGTCCGGTCGGCGAGCAGTACTTC.

This clonotype has a single count. The chain combines TRBV24-1 with TRBJ2-3, with 11 bases identical to TRBD1. Germline CDR1 and CDR2: KGHDR and SFDVKD. The CDR3 sequence is 16 residues long. V lost 6 bases and J lost 0; bases outside the gene matches: 4. CDR3 residues: CATSPGTGGSTDTQYF. CDR3 nucleotide sequence: TGTGCCACCAGTCCCGGGACAGGGGGAAGCACAGATACGCAGTATTTT.

The rearrangement joins TRBV27 to TRBJ2-2, with 8 bases matching TRBD2. Germline trimming cut 3 bases from V and 6 bases from J; bases unmatched to any gene: 6. Germline CDR1 and CDR2: MNHEY and SMNVEV (reference sequence). The CDR3 covers 15 residues. Here the CDR3 DNA reads TGTGCCAGCAGTTTGGGGACTAGTACGGCCGGGGAGCTGTTTTTT. The encoded protein is CASSLGTSTAGELFF.

This clonotype was detected ten times or more. The V and J genes are TRBV6-5 and TRBJ2-7, with D possibly matching TRBD1 (5 bases). Trimming took off 0 bases at V and 3 bases at J, with 6 bases between the two ends. The CDR3 length is 13 residues. Germline CDR1 is MNHEY and CDR2 is SVGAGI. CDR3 nucleotide sequence: TGTGCCAGCAGTTACTCGGACAACTACGAGCAGTACTTC. Residues: CASSYSDNYEQYF.

J is TRBJ1-6 and V is TRBV6-1; 9 bases match TRBD1. Germline lookup yields CDR1 MNHNS and CDR2 SASEGT. CDR3 length: 20 amino acids. V trimming: 7 bases; J trimming: 0 bases; junction bases outside the gene matches: 16. The CDR3 here is CASTFPGQGRKSSYNSPLHF. In DNA, the CDR3 is TGTGCCAGCACCTTTCCGGGACAGGGACGCAAGAGCTCCTATAATTCACCCCTCCACTTT.

This clonotype was recorded at least ten times. The J gene is TRBJ1-2, the V gene TRBV7-2; the D gene is possibly TRBD1 (6 bases). This CDR3 spans 16 amino acids. In germline, CDR1 is SGHTA, CDR2 FQGNSA. The V end lost 11 bases, the J end lost 4 bases, and 26 bases lay between the germline ends. CDR3 coding DNA: TGTGCCGGTGCCCGACAGGTCCCAACCACCGGCTATGGCTACACCTTC. Protein sequence: CAGARQVPTTGYGYTF. The complete variable domain, with remaining parts taken from reference TRBV7-2 and TRBJ1-2, reads GAGVSQSPSNKVTEKGKDVELRCDPISGHTALYWYRQSLGQGLEFLIYFQGNSAPDKSGLPSDRFSAERTGGSVSTLTIQRTQQEDSAVYLCAGARQVPTTGYGYTFGSGTRLTVV.

This clonotype has just a few counts. The chain employs TRBV20-1 and TRBJ2-7; D ambiguous. V was shortened by 7 bases and J by 6 bases, with 10 bases between the two germline ends. Germline CDR1 DFQATT, CDR2 SNEGSKA (reference sequence). CDR3 length: 10 residues. The CDR3 loop is CSVRGTEQYF. CDR3 DNA: TGCAGTGTCCGCGGAACCGAGCAGTACTTC.

This clonotype has at least ten counts. The chain recombines TRBV12-5 with TRBJ1-1, with D tentatively TRBD1 (5 bases). Trimming removed 5 bases at V and 4 bases at J, with 11 bases between. CDR1 LGHNT and CDR2 FRNRAP come from the germline V gene. The CDR3 runs to 13 residues. The CDR3 sequence: CASGLTEGTEAFF. DNA of the CDR3: TGTGCTAGTGGTCTGACAGAGGGCACTGAAGCTTTCTTT.

In its sample, this clonotype was seen many times. The chain combines TRBV2 with TRBJ1-5, with D hard to call. Germline V lookup: CDR1 SNHLY, CDR2 FYNNEI. The CDR3 runs to 14 residues. V was clipped by 6 bases and J by 6 bases, with 15 bases between them. The chain's CDR3 is CASSLLGNRQPQHF. The CDR3 DNA follows: TGTGCCAGCAGCCTATTGGGAAATCGTCAGCCCCAGCATTTT.

This clonotype has ten or more counts. This chain connects TRBV7-6 to TRBJ2-7; TRBD1 agrees at 7 bases. From germline, CDR1 is SGHVS and CDR2 FNYEAQ. V lost 0 bases and J lost 0; bases outside the gene matches: 2. The CDR3 totals 15 residues. CDR3 in DNA: TGTGCCAGCAGCTTAGCGACAGGGATCTCCTACGAGCAGTACTTC. Its protein product is CASSLATGISYEQYF.

This clonotype was counted between two and nine times. The chain carries TRBV6-1 and TRBJ2-7; D might be TRBD1 or TRBD2, each matching 5 bases. The germline V gene encodes CDR1 MNHNS and CDR2 SASEGT. Between the trimmed V and J ends, which lost 5 bases and 4 bases, there was a span of 18 bases. CDR3 size: 15 residues. CDR3 bases: TGTGCCAGCAGTCGCCCCCAGGGAGTGTTATACGAGCAGTACTTC. Protein product: CASSRPQGVLYEQYF.

This chain connects TRBV5-5 to TRBJ1-6; D remains ambiguous. From germline, CDR1 is SGHKS and CDR2 YYEKEE (reference sequence). Trimming cost V 4 bases and J 7 bases, with 12 bases left between them. This CDR3 has 14 amino acids. The CDR3 DNA sequence: TGTGCCAGCAGCCGTCCCAAGGAAAATTCACCCCTCCACTTT. Its translation is CASSRPKENSPLHF.

The chain couples TRBV6-1 to TRBJ1-5; D gene uncertain. The CDR3 contains 15 residues. The germline CDR1 and CDR2 sequences are MNHNS and SASEGT. V lost 0 bases, J lost 6 bases, and 12 bases lay in between. CDR3 region: CASSEALRGGQPQHF. The DNA of the CDR3 is TGTGCCAGCAGTGAAGCGCTTCGGGGAGGTCAGCCCCAGCATTTT.

In its sample, this clonotype was seen a few times. CDR3 sequence: CASSQDRSSGKETQYF. The CDR3 bases are TGTGCCAGCAGCCAAGATCGGTCTAGCGGGAAAGAGACCCAGTACTTC. J is TRBJ2-5 and V is TRBV3-1, with TRBD2 matching over 9 bases. The CDR3 has 16 residues. The J segment lost 3 bases and the V segment lost 0 bases, leaving 5 bases of the junction unmatched. CDR1 and CDR2 (germline): LGHDT, YNNKEL (reference sequence).

This clonotype came up once. This chain joins TRBV28 and TRBJ2-7; 10 positions agree with TRBD2. This CDR3 is 15 amino acids long. J was trimmed by 9 bases and V by 5 bases; bases with no gene match: 13. Germline V gene sequence: CDR1 MDHEN, CDR2 SYDVKM. The CDR3 region has the DNA TGTGCCAGCAGTAGGGCGAACACTCTAGCGGGAGTGCAGTACTTC. Its protein product is CASSRANTLAGVQYF.

This clonotype was picked up many times. The chain carries TRBV15 and TRBJ1-2; 8 bases fit TRBD1. The V and J ends lost 4 bases and 4 bases, in that order; junction bases with no gene match: 5. CDR1 LNHNV and CDR2 YYDKDF come from the germline V gene (reference sequence). CDR3 length: 14 residues. DNA of the CDR3: TGTGCCACCAGCATCCGGGACAGGCTCTATGGCTACACCTTC. Translating it yields CATSIRDRLYGYTF.

This clonotype was seen more than once but under ten times. The chain uses TRBV6-9 and TRBJ2-7, with 10 bases identical to TRBD2. Trimming removed 3 bases from V and 2 bases from J; junction bases left unmatched: 7. There are 16 residues in the CDR3. The germline CDR1 and CDR2 sequences are MNHGY and SVAAGI. CDR3 coding DNA: TGTGCCAGCAGTTACCAGATAGCGGGAGGCACCTACGAGCAGTACTTC. Translated, it gives CASSYQIAGGTYEQYF.

A few counts support this clonotype. The chain uses TRBV20-1 and TRBJ2-5, with D possibly being TRBD1 (5 bases). Germline V gene sequence: CDR1 DFQATT, CDR2 SNEGSKA (reference sequence). The CDR3 contains 13 residues. The V end lost 5 bases, the J end lost 1 base, and 11 bases lay between the germline ends. The CDR3 loop is CSAPRAPQETQYF. In DNA, the CDR3 is TGCAGTGCTCCCAGGGCCCCCCAAGAGACCCAGTACTTC.

This clonotype has at least ten counts. The V and J genes are TRBV27 and TRBJ1-2; the match to TRBD1 covers 8 bases. The CDR3 is 15 amino acids. Trimming removed 5 bases from V and 5 bases from J; junction bases left unmatched: 10. Germline lookup yields CDR1 MNHEY and CDR2 SMNVEV (reference sequence). This CDR3 is CASSTTGTGLYGYTF. For the CDR3, the DNA is TGTGCCAGCAGTACAACCGGGACAGGACTATATGGCTACACCTTC.

This clonotype was seen more than once but under ten times. The chain couples TRBV5-1 to TRBJ2-4; 10 bases are a match to TRBD2. CDR1 is SGHRS, CDR2 YFSETQ, per germline. The CDR3 sequence is 19 residues long. Trimming removed 0 bases from V and 1 base from J; junction bases left unmatched: 10. CDR3 protein: CASSLEASGSLGAKNIQYF. CDR3 DNA: TGCGCCAGCAGCTTGGAGGCTAGCGGGAGCCTCGGGGCCAAAAACATTCAGTACTTC.

Of note for this clonotype: Lacking the conserved final phenylalanine or tryptophan, this CDR3 likely reflects a read error. The chain joins TRBV6-4 to TRBJ2-7, with a tentative D call TRBD2 (6 bases). This CDR3 is 14 amino acids long. Deletions cut 6 bases from V and 5 bases from J, with 17 bases between. Germline V gives CDR1 MRHNA, CDR2 SNTAGT. The chain's CDR3 is CASRNGGLGNEQYL. In nucleotides, the CDR3 is TGTGCCAGCAGAAACGGGGGATTGGGGAACGAGCAGTACCTC.

The J gene is TRBJ2-7, the V gene TRBV6-1, with D hard to call. This CDR3 has 13 residues. Between the trimmed V and J ends, which lost 5 bases and 0 bases, there was a span of 8 bases. Germline loops: CDR1 MNHNS, CDR2 SASEGT. CDR3 amino acids: CASSPRNSYEQYF. CDR3 nucleotide sequence: TGTGCCAGCAGTCCAAGGAACTCCTACGAGCAGTACTTC.

This clonotype was observed at least ten times. The rearrangement links TRBV28 to TRBJ2-7, with D possibly being TRBD2 (6 bases). V shed 4 bases and J shed 2 bases, with 18 bases lying between them. Germline CDR1 and CDR2: MDHEN and SYDVKM. This CDR3 comprises 16 residues. In nucleotides, the CDR3 is TGTGCCAGCAGTTCCTTAGCGGAGACCCCCACCTACGAGCAGTACTTC. This gives the protein CASSSLAETPTYEQYF.

This clonotype was counted only a few times. The gene calls are TRBV20-1 and TRBJ1-2; 7 nucleotides align to TRBD1. Trimming at V came to 6 bases and at J to 8 bases, leaving 9 bases not matched to a gene. Germline loops: CDR1 DFQATT, CDR2 SNEGSKA (reference sequence). This CDR3 comprises 12 residues. The CDR3 coding sequence is TGCAGTGCCCCGGAGGGGGCGAGGGGCTACACCTTC. Protein sequence: CSAPEGARGYTF.

This clonotype occurred a few times. The rearrangement links TRBV6-9 to TRBJ2-5; 10 bases map to TRBD2. The CDR3 is 15 amino acids. The germline gives CDR1 MNHGY, CDR2 SVAAGI. Trimming took 3 bases from V and 5 from J; bases not matched to a gene: 6. The CDR3 reads CASSYSGGGGETQYF. The CDR3 region has the DNA TGTGCCAGCAGTTACAGCGGGGGGGGGGGGGAGACCCAGTACTTC.